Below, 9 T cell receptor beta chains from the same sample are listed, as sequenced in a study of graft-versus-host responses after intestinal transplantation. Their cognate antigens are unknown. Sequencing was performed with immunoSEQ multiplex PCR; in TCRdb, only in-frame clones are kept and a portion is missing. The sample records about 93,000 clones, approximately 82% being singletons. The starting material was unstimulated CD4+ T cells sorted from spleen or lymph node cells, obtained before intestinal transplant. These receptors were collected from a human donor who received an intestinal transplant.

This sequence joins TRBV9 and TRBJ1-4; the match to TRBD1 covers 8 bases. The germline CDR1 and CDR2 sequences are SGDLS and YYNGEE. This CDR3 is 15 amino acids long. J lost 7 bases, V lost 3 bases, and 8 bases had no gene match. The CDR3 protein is CASSAKTGAREKLFF. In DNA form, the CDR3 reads TGTGCCAGCAGCGCCAAGACAGGGGCGCGTGAAAAACTGTTTTTT.

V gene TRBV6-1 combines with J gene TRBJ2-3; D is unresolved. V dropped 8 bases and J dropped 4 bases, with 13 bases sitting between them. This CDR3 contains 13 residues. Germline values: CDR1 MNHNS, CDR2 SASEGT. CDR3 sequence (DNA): TGTGCCAGCGCCAGATCATTGGCAGATACGCAGTATTTT. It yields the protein CASARSLADTQYF.

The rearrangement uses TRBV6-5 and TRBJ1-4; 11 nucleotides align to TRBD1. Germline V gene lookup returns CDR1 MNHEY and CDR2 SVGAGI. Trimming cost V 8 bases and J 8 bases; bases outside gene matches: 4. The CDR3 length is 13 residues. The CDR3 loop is CASRTGGLEKLFF. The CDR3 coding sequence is TGTGCCAGCCGGACAGGGGGCTTAGAAAAACTGTTTTTT.

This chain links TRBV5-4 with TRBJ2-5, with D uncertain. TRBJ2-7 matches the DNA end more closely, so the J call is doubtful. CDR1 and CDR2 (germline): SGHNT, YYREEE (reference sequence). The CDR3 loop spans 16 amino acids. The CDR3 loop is CASSPFLVKNSYEQYF. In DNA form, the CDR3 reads TGTGCCAGCAGCCCTTTCCTGGTCAAAAATTCCTACGAGCAGTACTTC.

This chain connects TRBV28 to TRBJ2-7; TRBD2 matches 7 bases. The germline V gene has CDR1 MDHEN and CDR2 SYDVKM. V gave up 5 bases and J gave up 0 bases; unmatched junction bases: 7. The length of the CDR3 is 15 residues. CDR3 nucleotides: TGTGCCAGCAGTCCCCGCGCTAGCGGCTCCTACGAGCAGTACTTC. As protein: CASSPRASGSYEQYF.

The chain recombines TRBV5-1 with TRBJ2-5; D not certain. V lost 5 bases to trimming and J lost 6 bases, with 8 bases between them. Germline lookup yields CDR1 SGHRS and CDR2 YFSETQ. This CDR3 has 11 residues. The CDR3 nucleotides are TGCGCCAGCAGGTTAGTCCAGACCCAGTACTTC. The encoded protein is CASRLVQTQYF.

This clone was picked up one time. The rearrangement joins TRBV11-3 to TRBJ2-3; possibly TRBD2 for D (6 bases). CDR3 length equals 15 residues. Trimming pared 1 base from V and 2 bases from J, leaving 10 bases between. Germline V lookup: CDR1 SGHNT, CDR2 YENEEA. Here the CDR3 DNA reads TGTGCCAGCAGCTTAGGAGGCGGGGCCACAGATACGCAGTATTTT. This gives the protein CASSLGGGATDTQYF.

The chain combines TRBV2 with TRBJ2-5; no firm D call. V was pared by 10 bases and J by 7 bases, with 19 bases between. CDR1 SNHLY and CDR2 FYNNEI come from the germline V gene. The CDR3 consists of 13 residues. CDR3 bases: TGTGCCACCACCCCCTGGGCCTCTGGGACCCAGTACTTC. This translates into CATTPWASGTQYF.

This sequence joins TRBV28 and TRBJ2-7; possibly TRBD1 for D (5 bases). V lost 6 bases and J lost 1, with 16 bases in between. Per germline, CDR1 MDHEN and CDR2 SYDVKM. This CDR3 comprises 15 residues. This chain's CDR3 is CASSRSGGASYEQYF. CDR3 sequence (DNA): TGTGCCAGCAGCCGCAGTGGTGGGGCTTCCTACGAGCAGTACTTC.